These 31 T cell receptor beta chains share one sample of origin, sequenced in a study of T-cell memory formation after mild COVID-19 (dated by TCRdb to the early 2020s). Receptor amplification or capture employed 5' RACE. TCRdb names Illumina NovaSeq 6000 as the instrument used. TCRdb reprocessing: public reads trimmed at Q25 with fastp, clones called with MiXCR, in-frame beta chains kept. Each record represents a unique CDR3 protein, reported with the most common genes and DNA among its rows. For this sample there are 150,000 to 200,000 distinct CDR3 sequences; 16% appear just once. The ten most abundant clones make up approximately 2.1% of the sample. Sequencing input: PBMCs or a T cell subset sorted from them (not recorded which). The receptors stem from an adult woman who had mild COVID-19 (a few samples of this study predate the infection). The sample titles of this study are shuffled in the database, so cell type and time point are left out; the donor was told from shared clones.

The V call is TRBV20-1, the J call TRBJ2-7, with TRBD1 as a possible D gene (6 bases). Trimming left V 1 base short and J 4 bases short, with 8 bases between. Germline V gives CDR1 DFQATT, CDR2 SNEGSKA (reference sequence). CDR3 length equals 12 residues. The CDR3 sequence is CSARGGQYEQYF. The DNA of the CDR3 is TGCAGTGCTAGAGGCGGACAGTACGAGCAGTACTTC.

This sequence joins TRBV23-1 and TRBJ2-7; no firm D call. TRBV23-1 is annotated as an ORF whose role is uncertain. This CDR3 has 15 amino acids. V lost 4 bases and J lost 2, with 15 bases in between. The CDR3 DNA reads TGCGCCAGCAGTCCGTCTGCCATGGGTACCTACGAGCAGTACTTC. Translated: CASSPSAMGTYEQYF.

This chain links TRBV9 with TRBJ2-1; D is tentatively TRBD1 or TRBD2 (7 bases each). V was shortened by 0 bases and J by 4 bases, with 14 bases between the two germline ends. The germline V gene has CDR1 SGDLS and CDR2 YYNGEE. This CDR3 is 16 amino acids long. The CDR3 DNA sequence: TGTGCCAGCAGCGTAGGGGAGGGGGCTGCATACAATGAGCAGTTCTTC. Protein product: CASSVGEGAAYNEQFF.

The chain employs TRBV29-1 and TRBJ2-3; D gene unclear. The CDR3 loop spans 11 amino acids. V was shortened by 6 bases and J by 6 bases, with 10 bases between the two germline ends. Looked up from germline, CDR1 is SQVTM and CDR2 is ANQGSEA. CDR3: CSVDSSDTQYF. The DNA for the CDR3 is TGCAGCGTCGACTCCTCCGATACGCAGTATTTT.

V is TRBV4-1 and J is TRBJ2-1; TRBD1 agrees at 8 bases. V was clipped by 5 bases and J by 8 bases; unmatched bases: 8. The germline V gene has CDR1 MGHRA and CDR2 YSYEKL. The CDR3 length is 14 residues. CDR3 loop: CASSSRQGLDEQFF. CDR3 DNA: TGCGCCAGCAGCTCCCGACAGGGGCTGGATGAGCAGTTCTTC.

The J gene is TRBJ2-5, the V gene TRBV11-2, with 11 bases lining up with TRBD2. The junction had 10 bases not matched to a gene; V was cut back by 5 bases and J by 2 bases. Germline V lookup: CDR1 SGHAT, CDR2 FQNNGV. The CDR3 is made up of 17 amino acids. The CDR3 is CASSPGPGTSGQETQYF. The CDR3 nucleotides read TGTGCCAGCAGCCCGGGACCCGGGACTAGCGGACAAGAGACCCAGTACTTC.

The chain employs TRBV20-1 and TRBJ2-3, with D perhaps matching TRBD1 (5 bases). From germline, CDR1 is DFQATT and CDR2 SNEGSKA (reference sequence). V lost 3 bases to trimming and J lost 1 base, with 20 bases between them. This CDR3 contains 17 residues. The CDR3 reads CSASSPAPGPGTDTQYF. The CDR3 nucleotides read TGCAGTGCTAGCTCCCCCGCCCCAGGGCCTGGCACAGATACGCAGTATTTT.

J is TRBJ1-5 and V is TRBV7-9; 9 positions agree with TRBD1. J lost 4 bases, V lost 5 bases, and 6 bases had no gene match. CDR1 is SEHNR and CDR2 is FQNEAQ in the germline V gene (reference sequence). The CDR3 covers 15 residues. In nucleotides, the CDR3 is TGTGCCAGCAGCCCCGGACAGGGGCCTAATCAGCCCCAGCATTTT. Amino acid sequence: CASSPGQGPNQPQHF.

The chain uses TRBV20-1 and TRBJ2-5; tentatively, D is TRBD2 (7 bases). Trimming cost V 7 bases and J 5 bases, with 20 bases left between them. Per the germline V gene, CDR1 is DFQATT and CDR2 is SNEGSKA (reference sequence). This CDR3 region has 14 residues. The chain's CDR3 is CSVLLGGAGETQYF. CDR3 sequence (DNA): TGCAGTGTCCTCTTAGGGGGGGCAGGGGAGACCCAGTACTTC.

This chain joins TRBV6-5 and TRBJ1-5; no clear D. The ends were cut back, 6 bases at V and 2 bases at J, with 11 bases in the middle. The CDR3 is 14 amino acids. Germline CDR1 reads MNHEY; CDR2 reads SVGAGI. The CDR3 nucleotides are TGTGCCAGCAGCCCTACAGAGGGCAATCAGCCCCAGCATTTT. Translated, it gives CASSPTEGNQPQHF.

This clonotype was seen a handful of times. The chain joins TRBV7-9 to TRBJ2-2; 9 bases are shared with TRBD1. Germline values: CDR1 SEHNR, CDR2 FQNEAQ (reference sequence). The CDR3 is made up of 16 amino acids. V lost 8 bases and J lost 4; bases outside the gene matches: 11. Here the CDR3 reads CASDLPGQGGTGELFF. The DNA for the CDR3 is TGTGCCAGCGATCTGCCGGGACAGGGCGGCACCGGGGAGCTGTTTTTT.

This chain joins TRBV12-3 or TRBV12-4 and TRBJ1-1; TRBD1 aligns across 9 bases. Trimming took 4 bases from V and 7 from J; bases not matched to a gene: 13. There are 16 residues in the CDR3. CDR3 amino acids: CASSWRAGTGRGEAFF. Here the CDR3 DNA reads TGTGCCAGCAGTTGGCGTGCCGGGACAGGGCGGGGTGAAGCTTTCTTT.

There are a few counts of this clonotype. This chain connects TRBV7-2 to TRBJ1-4; the match to TRBD1 covers 9 bases. The CDR3 consists of 15 residues. CDR1 and CDR2 from the germline V gene are SGHTA and FQGNSA. V was clipped by 2 bases and J by 10 bases; unmatched bases: 8. Here the CDR3 DNA reads TGTGCCAGCAGCTTAAAGACAGGGGGGCAGGGAAAACTGTTTTTT. Amino acid sequence: CASSLKTGGQGKLFF.

The chain links TRBV19 to TRBJ2-1; D perhaps matches TRBD1 (6 bases). This CDR3 comprises 12 residues. V lost 4 bases and J lost 8, with 9 bases in between. CDR1 LNHDA and CDR2 SQIVND come from the germline V gene (reference sequence). The CDR3 here is CASSRDIDEQFF. CDR3 in DNA: TGTGCCAGTAGTAGGGACATAGATGAGCAGTTCTTC.

The rearrangement joins TRBV20-1 to TRBJ2-7; D not certain. V was clipped by 3 bases and J by 0 bases, with 12 bases between them. CDR3 length: 14 amino acids. CDR1 DFQATT and CDR2 SNEGSKA come from the germline V gene (reference sequence). Here the CDR3 DNA reads TGCAGTGCTAGTCCAGCGATCCGCTCCTACGAGCAGTACTTC. Translating gives CSASPAIRSYEQYF.

This clonotype has just a few counts. The rearrangement uses TRBV27 and TRBJ2-1; D call uncertain. Trimming took 4 bases from V and 1 from J, leaving 8 bases between them. CDR1 and CDR2 from the germline V gene are MNHEY and SMNVEV (reference sequence). The CDR3 loop spans 14 amino acids. The CDR3 here is CASSSDGSYNEQFF. For the CDR3, the DNA is TGTGCCAGCAGTTCCGACGGGTCCTACAATGAGCAGTTCTTC.

The chain carries TRBV20-1 and TRBJ1-1; D uncertain. Germline V CDR1 and CDR2: DFQATT, SNEGSKA (reference sequence). The ends were cut back, 0 bases at V and 8 bases at J, with 16 bases in the middle. The length of the CDR3 is 14 residues. CDR3 residues: CSARDTGGSWEAFF. The DNA for the CDR3 is TGCAGTGCTAGAGATACGGGAGGGAGTTGGGAAGCTTTCTTT.

The rearrangement joins TRBV7-8 to TRBJ1-4; D is uncertain. The germline gives CDR1 SGHVS, CDR2 FQNEAQ. The CDR3 extends over 14 amino acids. Trimming removed 1 base from V and 5 bases from J, with 8 bases in between. In DNA, the CDR3 is TGTGCCAGCAGCTTAGTATATGGGAATGAAAAACTGTTTTTT. Translated, it gives CASSLVYGNEKLFF. Full variable domain (rest looked up from reference TRBV7-8 and TRBJ1-4): GAGVSQSPRYKVAKRGQDVALRCDPISGHVSLFWYQQALGQGPEFLTYFQNEAQLDKSGLPSDRFFAERPEGSVSTLKIQRTQQEDSAVYLCASSLVYGNEKLFFGSGTQLSVL.

A few counts support this clonotype. The rearrangement links TRBV27 to TRBJ2-5; 7 bases map to TRBD2. The CDR3 has 13 amino acids. CDR1 is MNHEY, CDR2 SMNVEV, per germline (reference sequence). J was trimmed by 7 bases and V by 4 bases; bases with no gene match: 6. The CDR3 DNA follows: TGTGCCAGCAGTTGGGGGGGGGTGGGGACCCAGTACTTC. Protein sequence: CASSWGGVGTQYF.

This clonotype was seen a few times. The chain carries TRBV5-5 and TRBJ1-4, with D unresolved. CDR3 length: 20 amino acids. Trimming stripped 0 bases from V and 0 bases from J, with 21 bases between. Looked up from germline, CDR1 is SGHKS and CDR2 is YYEKEE (reference sequence). The CDR3 spells CASSLGPYFLRGATNEKLFF. In nucleotides, the CDR3 is TGTGCCAGCAGCTTGGGGCCCTACTTCCTTCGGGGTGCAACTAATGAAAAACTGTTTTTT.

This clonotype was seen only a few times. The gene calls are TRBV5-1 and TRBJ1-1; 7 nucleotides agree with TRBD1. Germline V lookup: CDR1 SGHRS, CDR2 YFSETQ. J gave up 1 base and V 0 bases, and 3 bases lay outside the gene matches. The CDR3 covers 15 residues. This chain's CDR3 is CASSLVWTGNTEAFF. CDR3 nucleotide sequence: TGCGCCAGCAGCTTGGTCTGGACAGGGAACACTGAAGCTTTCTTT.

Only a few counts were recorded for this clonotype. The CDR3 here is CASTWGDSRTDTQYF. CDR3 nucleotides: TGTGCCAGCACCTGGGGGGACTCACGCACAGATACGCAGTATTTT. The rearrangement links TRBV12-3 or TRBV12-4 to TRBJ2-3, with D possibly matching TRBD2 (6 bases). This CDR3 is 15 amino acids long. With 7 bases removed from V and 1 base from J, the gap between germline ends came to 15 bases.

This clonotype was observed at least ten times. The J gene is TRBJ2-5, the V gene TRBV20-1; the D gene is possibly TRBD1 (6 bases). The V gene lost 6 bases and the J gene lost 2 bases, with 13 bases spanning the gap. CDR3 length equals 13 residues. The germline CDR1 and CDR2 sequences are DFQATT and SNEGSKA (reference sequence). The CDR3 protein is CSAPRRGQETQYF. The CDR3 DNA sequence: TGCAGTGCCCCTCGCAGGGGACAAGAGACCCAGTACTTC.

This clonotype has a count of ten or more. The chain uses TRBV7-3 and TRBJ1-1; D is perhaps TRBD1 (6 bases). Trimming shortened V by 4 bases and J by 4 bases, and 13 bases separated the two germline ends. Germline V gene sequence: CDR1 SGHTA, CDR2 FQGTGA. This CDR3 comprises 14 residues. CDR3 sequence reads: CASSWGGQGTEAFF. The CDR3 DNA reads TGTGCCAGCAGCTGGGGGGGGCAGGGCACTGAAGCTTTCTTT.

V gene TRBV12-3 or TRBV12-4 combines with J gene TRBJ1-5; unclear D gene. Trimming stripped 1 base from V and 4 bases from J, with 11 bases between. The CDR3 consists of 15 residues. As DNA, the CDR3 is TGTGCCAGCAGTTTAGACCCCACAGCGAATCAGCCCCAGCATTTT. Encoded protein: CASSLDPTANQPQHF.

Only a few counts were recorded for this clonotype. V is TRBV12-3 or TRBV12-4 and J is TRBJ2-1; D is undetermined. The germline V and J ends were trimmed by 4 bases and 8 bases, with 6 bases remaining between them. This CDR3 region has 11 residues. The CDR3 is CASSSYDEQFF. The CDR3 DNA follows: TGTGCCAGCAGTTCGTACGATGAGCAGTTCTTC.

The chain couples TRBV21-1 to TRBJ2-1; the DNA was not used to check the table's D call, TRBD2. TRBV21-1 is annotated as a pseudogene. CDR3 length equals 17 residues. In DNA, the CDR3 is TGTGCCAGCAGCACCTCTAGGCGGGGGGCTTGGGGCAATGAGCAGTTCTTC. It encodes CASSTSRRGAWGNEQFF.

This clonotype has ten or more counts. The chain joins TRBV25-1 to TRBJ1-1; D not resolved. The ends were cut back, 5 bases at V and 0 bases at J, with 10 bases in the middle. CDR1 is MGHDK and CDR2 is SYGVNS in the germline V gene. The CDR3 is made up of 14 amino acids. CDR3 sequence: CASSPPALNTEAFF. CDR3 bases: TGTGCCAGCAGTCCCCCAGCTTTGAACACTGAAGCTTTCTTT.

V gene TRBV12-3 or TRBV12-4 combines with J gene TRBJ2-1; 13 bases are a match to TRBD2. V gave up 5 bases and J gave up 2 bases; unmatched junction bases: 6. This CDR3 has 17 residues. The CDR3 reads CASSPWTSGGPYNEQFF. CDR3 DNA: TGTGCCAGCAGTCCATGGACTAGCGGGGGCCCCTACAATGAGCAGTTCTTC.

This clonotype was detected only a few times. V gene TRBV5-6 combines with J gene TRBJ2-6; 7 nucleotides line up with TRBD1. Germline values: CDR1 SGHDT, CDR2 YYEEEE. V lost 2 bases and J lost 0; bases outside the gene matches: 8. The CDR3 covers 18 residues. CDR3 protein: CASSFRDRINSGANVLTF. The CDR3, as DNA: TGTGCCAGCAGCTTCCGGGACAGAATCAACTCTGGGGCCAACGTCCTGACTTTC. The whole variable domain, remainder taken from reference TRBV5-6 and TRBJ2-6, is DAGVTQSPTHLIKTRGQQVTLRCSPKSGHDTVSWYQQALGQGPQFIFQYYEEEERQRGNFPDRFSGHQFPNYSSELNVNALLLGDSALYLCASSFRDRINSGANVLTFGAGSRLTVL.

In this sample, this clonotype turned up a few times. The chain employs TRBV4-2 and TRBJ2-7; 9 bases are a match to TRBD1. CDR1 is LGHNA, CDR2 YNFKEQ, per germline. V lost 4 bases, J lost 5 bases, and 9 bases stayed unmatched. This CDR3 is built from 15 residues. CDR3 sequence: CASSPPNRGRDEQYF. DNA of the CDR3: TGTGCCAGCAGCCCCCCCAACAGGGGGCGTGACGAGCAGTACTTC.